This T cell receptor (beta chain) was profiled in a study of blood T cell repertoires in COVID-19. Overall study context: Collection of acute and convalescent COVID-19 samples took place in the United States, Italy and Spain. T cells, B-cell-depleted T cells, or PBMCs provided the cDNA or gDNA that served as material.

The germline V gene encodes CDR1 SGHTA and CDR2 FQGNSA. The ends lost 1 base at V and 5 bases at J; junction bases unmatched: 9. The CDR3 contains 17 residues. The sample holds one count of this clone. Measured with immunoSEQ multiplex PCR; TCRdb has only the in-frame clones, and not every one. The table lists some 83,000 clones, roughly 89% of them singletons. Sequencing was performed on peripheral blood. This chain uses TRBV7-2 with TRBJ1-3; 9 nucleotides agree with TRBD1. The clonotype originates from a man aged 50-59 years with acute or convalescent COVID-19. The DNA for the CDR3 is TGTGCCAGCAGCTTAGGGTTGGGGACAGGGACCCGAAACACCATATATTTT. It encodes CASSLGLGTGTRNTIYF.